This T cell receptor (beta chain) came from a study of cytomegalovirus exposure and HLA in healthy donors. Points from the study as a whole: Many donors shared some public TCRs, even though most TCR sequences were rare.

To note about this clone: Its specificity is not known.

V lost 1 base and J lost 2, with 9 bases in between. This CDR3 has 15 amino acids. Germline CDR1 and CDR2: LGHNA and YSLEER. TCRdb's copy holds only in-frame clones and misses some; the assay was immunoSEQ multiplex PCR. The sample lists under 200,000 clones; 70% to 90% were seen once. The source of this sequence is a woman younger than 30 in good health and CMV-seronegative. The chain uses TRBV4-3 and TRBJ1-3, with a possible D match to TRBD1 (5 bases). The sample taken for sequencing was PBMCs. The CDR3 sequence: CASSQVPRAGNTIYF. The DNA for the CDR3 is TGCGCCAGCAGCCAAGTACCCAGGGCTGGAAACACCATATATTTT.